These 24 T cell receptor beta chains share one sample of origin, sequenced in a study of blood T cell repertoires in COVID-19. Assay: immunoSEQ multiplex PCR; the TCRdb copy retains only in-frame clones and omits some. The repertoire holds hundreds of thousands of clones, with over 75% as singletons. Sequencing used PBMCs or T cells enriched from blood (not recorded which). The receptors were sampled from a woman aged 25 to 45 who had recovered from COVID-19.

The chain employs TRBV6-2 or TRBV6-3 and TRBJ2-4; TRBD1 is a possible D gene (6 bases). Trimming removed 4 bases at V and 4 bases at J, with 8 bases between. CDR1 is MNHEY, CDR2 SVGEGT, per germline. The CDR3 is 13 residues long. DNA for the CDR3: TGTGCCAGCAGTTGGGACATAAAAAACATTCAGTACTTC. Translation gives CASSWDIKNIQYF.

The chain links TRBV27 to TRBJ2-5; 8 bases match TRBD1. Germline assignment: CDR1 MNHEY and CDR2 SMNVEV (reference sequence). The CDR3 covers 14 residues. J gave up 4 bases and V 5 bases, and 6 bases lay outside the gene matches. The CDR3 DNA reads as TGTGCCAGCAGTGACAGGGGCCAAGGAGAGACCCAGTACTTC. Protein product: CASSDRGQGETQYF.

The rearrangement joins TRBV7-2 to TRBJ2-4, with D hard to call. This CDR3 contains 14 residues. Looked up from germline, CDR1 is SGHTA and CDR2 is FQGNSA. The V and J ends lost 2 bases and 5 bases respectively, with 10 bases between them. This CDR3 is CASSLLARENIQYF. CDR3 DNA sequence: TGTGCCAGCAGCTTACTCGCGCGTGAAAACATTCAGTACTTC. Variable domain in full (rest from reference TRBV7-2 and TRBJ2-4): GAGVSQSPSNKVTEKGKDVELRCDPISGHTALYWYRQSLGQGLEFLIYFQGNSAPDKSGLPSDRFSAERTGGSVSTLTIQRTQQEDSAVYLCASSLLARENIQYFGAGTRLSVL.

The genes are TRBV27 and TRBJ2-1, with D possibly matching TRBD2 (6 bases). The CDR3 sequence is 13 residues long. The V gene's germline CDR1 is MNHEY and CDR2 SMNVEV (reference sequence). The germline V and J ends were trimmed by 5 bases and 8 bases, with 13 bases remaining between them. In nucleotides, the CDR3 is TGTGCCAGCAGTCTCACGACTAGTTATGAGCAGTTCTTC. It is translated as CASSLTTSYEQFF.

The count of this clone is one. The chain couples TRBV19 to TRBJ2-3; D possibly corresponds to TRBD1 (5 bases). Trimming stripped 1 base from V and 1 base from J, with 9 bases between. The CDR3 has 15 residues. CDR1 and CDR2 (germline): LNHDA, SQIVND (reference sequence). The CDR3 loop reads CASSIGGRGTDTQYF. For the CDR3, the DNA is TGTGCCAGTAGTATAGGGGGCCGGGGCACAGATACGCAGTATTTT.

The J gene is TRBJ2-1, the V gene TRBV14, with TRBD2 identical over 10 bases. Germline CDR1 reads SGHDN; CDR2 reads FVKESK. With 1 base clipped from V and 1 base from J, the junction kept 10 bases outside the gene matches. The CDR3 is 19 residues long. CDR3 in DNA: TGTGCCAGCAGCCAAGCTTATTCTAGCGGGAGAAGATCCTACAATGAGCAGTTCTTC. It specifies CASSQAYSSGRRSYNEQFF. The full variable domain, its missing parts supplied by reference TRBV14 and TRBJ2-1, is EAGVTQFPSHSVIEKGQTVTLRCDPISGHDNLYWYRRVMGKEIKFLLHFVKESKQDESGMPNNRFLAERTGGTYSTLKVQPAELEDSGVYFCASSQAYSSGRRSYNEQFFGPGTRLTVL.

As regards this clone: This sample includes further DNA sequences coding for the same CDR3. CDR3 sequence: CASSVGPADTQYF. DNA for the CDR3: TGTGCCAGCAGCGTAGGCCCAGCAGATACGCAGTATTTT. The genes are TRBV9 and TRBJ2-3; no clear D. The ends were cut back, 0 bases at V and 4 bases at J, with 6 bases in the middle. Per germline, CDR1 SGDLS and CDR2 YYNGEE. The CDR3 has 13 amino acids.

The chain has TRBV28 and TRBJ1-1; 11 positions match TRBD1. Looked up from germline, CDR1 is MDHEN and CDR2 is SYDVKM. There are 16 residues in the CDR3. V was pared by 3 bases and J by 4 bases, with 7 bases of the junction left unmatched. The chain's CDR3 is CASSFKGTGGRTEAFF. CDR3 bases: TGTGCCAGCAGTTTTAAGGGGACAGGGGGTCGCACTGAAGCTTTCTTT.

The chain has TRBV5-1 and TRBJ2-2; D might be TRBD1 (6 bases). Germline CDR1 reads SGHRS; CDR2 reads YFSETQ. There are 18 residues in the CDR3. The V end lost 0 bases, the J end lost 1 base, and 16 bases lay between the germline ends. CDR3 DNA sequence: TGCGCCAGCAGCTTGGATCCTTGGGGACATATGAACACCGGGGAGCTGTTTTTT. Its translation is CASSLDPWGHMNTGELFF.

The chain links TRBV24-1 to TRBJ1-2; possible D gene TRBD1, 5 bases. The V gene lost 3 bases and the J gene lost 6 bases, with 13 bases spanning the gap. CDR1 and CDR2 from the germline V gene are KGHDR and SFDVKD. The CDR3 is 14 residues long. The CDR3 DNA sequence: TGTGCCACCAGTGATCGGGACTCCCAAGATGGCTACACCTTC. This sequence encodes CATSDRDSQDGYTF.

The chain combines TRBV7-3 with TRBJ1-2; the D gene is possibly TRBD1 (5 bases). V lost 5 bases, J lost 14 bases, and 21 bases lay in between. CDR3 size: 13 residues. CDR1 SGHTA and CDR2 FQGTGA come from the germline V gene. The CDR3 protein is CASSPLAQSGGTF. The CDR3 DNA reads TGTGCCAGCAGCCCCCTGGCTCAATCCGGGGGGACCTTC.

V and J are TRBV2 and TRBJ2-7; 7 positions match TRBD1. With 6 bases clipped from V and 7 bases from J, the junction kept 9 bases outside the gene matches. From germline, CDR1 is SNHLY and CDR2 FYNNEI. The CDR3 is 13 residues long. This chain's CDR3 is CASSRDRAGEQYF. CDR3 sequence (DNA): TGTGCCAGCAGCCGAGACAGGGCAGGGGAGCAGTACTTC.

This chain connects TRBV6-4 to TRBJ2-3, with D perhaps TRBD1 or TRBD2 (6 bases each). There are 10 residues in the CDR3. Germline V gene sequence: CDR1 MRHNA, CDR2 SNTAGT. V lost 10 bases and J lost 11, with 13 bases in between. CDR3 coding DNA: TGTGCCACCAGGAGGGGGTGGCAGTATTTT. Encoded protein: CATRRGWQYF.

The chain combines TRBV5-5 with TRBJ2-5; D gene uncertain. Germline-derived CDR1 and CDR2 are SGHKS and YYEKEE (reference sequence). This CDR3 has 14 amino acids. The V end was cut by 4 bases, the J end by 1 base, with 11 bases between. CDR3 protein: CASSLASGQETQYF. The CDR3 DNA reads as TGTGCCAGCAGCCTGGCGTCGGGCCAAGAGACCCAGTACTTC.

This sequence joins TRBV5-4 and TRBJ1-1; D not certain. The germline CDR1 and CDR2 sequences are SGHNT and YYREEE (reference sequence). There are 15 residues in the CDR3. Trimming took 1 base from V and 1 from J, leaving 11 bases between them. The CDR3 DNA is TGTGCCAGCAGCTTGCCCAGGAACTCGAACACTGAAGCTTTCTTT. Amino acid sequence: CASSLPRNSNTEAFF. Combining the CDR3 with reference TRBV5-4 and TRBJ1-1 gives the whole variable domain ETGVTQSPTHLIKTRGQQVTLRCSSQSGHNTVSWYQQALGQGPQFIFQYYREEENGRGNFPPRFSGLQFPNYSSELNVNALELDDSALYLCASSLPRNSNTEAFFGQGTRLTVV.

V gene TRBV11-2 combines with J gene TRBJ1-3; D call uncertain. Per germline, CDR1 SGHAT and CDR2 FQNNGV. This CDR3 region has 11 residues. V was clipped by 5 bases and J by 11 bases, with 10 bases between them. The chain's CDR3 is CASSPNGAIYF. CDR3 DNA sequence: TGTGCCAGCAGCCCCAACGGGGCCATATATTTT.

The chain uses TRBV3-1 (or the pseudogene TRBV3-2) and TRBJ2-5, with D unresolved. V gave up 2 bases and J gave up 2 bases, with 15 bases separating them. The CDR3 is 16 residues long. Germline loops: CDR1 LGHDT, CDR2 YNNKEL (reference sequence). The CDR3 DNA reads TGTGCCAGCAGCCAATTTTTTGTCGGAGTGCAAGAGACCCAGTACTTC. Translation gives CASSQFFVGVQETQYF.

This clone was observed a single time. This sequence joins TRBV28 and TRBJ2-3, with D possibly TRBD2 on 7 matching bases. The CDR3 is made up of 14 amino acids. The germline V gene has CDR1 MDHEN and CDR2 SYDVKM. The V and J ends lost 3 bases and 3 bases respectively, with 10 bases between them. The CDR3 region has the DNA TGTGCCAGCAGTTTCGGGGGGCAGACAGATACGCAGTATTTT. It is translated as CASSFGGQTDTQYF.

The V gene is TRBV4-1, the J gene TRBJ2-7, with TRBD2 matching over 7 bases. Germline trimming cut 7 bases from V and 2 bases from J; bases unmatched to any gene: 14. Germline loops: CDR1 MGHRA, CDR2 YSYEKL. The length of the CDR3 is 16 residues. The CDR3 is CASTSGVMGGPYEQYF. CDR3 bases: TGCGCCAGCACAAGTGGGGTTATGGGAGGGCCCTACGAGCAGTACTTC.

The chain links TRBV11-2 to TRBJ2-5; maybe TRBD2 (5 bases). Trimming shortened V by 4 bases and J by 7 bases, and 16 bases separated the two germline ends. The V gene's germline CDR1 is SGHAT and CDR2 FQNNGV. The CDR3 consists of 14 residues. The DNA for the CDR3 is TGTGCCAGCAGCTCCATTAGCGCCAGTAGGACCCAGTACTTC. As protein: CASSSISASRTQYF. Full variable domain (outside the CDR3, taken from reference TRBV11-2 and TRBJ2-5): EAGVAQSPRYKIIEKRQSVAFWCNPISGHATLYWYQQILGQGPKLLIQFQNNGVVDDSQLPKDRFSAERLKGVDSTLKIQPAKLEDSAVYLCASSSISASRTQYFGPGTRLLVL.

CDR3 region: CAISESLAVSTDTQYF. Here the CDR3 DNA reads TGTGCCATCAGTGAGTCCCTAGCGGTGAGCACAGATACGCAGTATTTT. The chain combines TRBV10-3 with TRBJ2-3; 7 bases fit TRBD2. Germline CDR1 ENHRY, CDR2 SYGVKD. Trimming at V came to 0 bases and at J to 0 bases, leaving 3 bases not matched to a gene. The CDR3 contains 16 residues.

The chain employs TRBV18 and TRBJ1-6, with TRBD1 as a possible D gene (5 bases). Germline V gene lookup returns CDR1 KGHSH and CDR2 LQKENI. The CDR3 totals 15 residues. Trimming left V 2 bases short and J 1 base short, with 6 bases between. DNA for the CDR3: TGTGCCAGCTCACCAGACAGATCCTATAATTCACCCCTCCACTTT. It is translated as CASSPDRSYNSPLHF.

CDR3 loop: CASSAATGPYEQYF. The CDR3 bases are TGCGCCAGCAGCGCAGCGACAGGACCCTACGAGCAGTACTTC. The chain carries TRBV5-1 and TRBJ2-7, with D maybe TRBD1 (6 bases). With 4 bases removed from V and 2 bases from J, the gap between germline ends came to 13 bases. The CDR3 length is 14 residues. Germline V gene sequence: CDR1 SGHRS, CDR2 YFSETQ.

This clone was detected a few times. The chain recombines TRBV28 with TRBJ1-5, with D hard to call. Germline V gene data show CDR1 as MDHEN and CDR2 as SYDVKM. This CDR3 spans 13 amino acids. Trimming took 5 bases from V and 3 from J, leaving 8 bases between them. CDR3 DNA: TGTGCCAGCAGTCGGGATTCCAATCAGCCCCAGCATTTT. Translating it yields CASSRDSNQPQHF.